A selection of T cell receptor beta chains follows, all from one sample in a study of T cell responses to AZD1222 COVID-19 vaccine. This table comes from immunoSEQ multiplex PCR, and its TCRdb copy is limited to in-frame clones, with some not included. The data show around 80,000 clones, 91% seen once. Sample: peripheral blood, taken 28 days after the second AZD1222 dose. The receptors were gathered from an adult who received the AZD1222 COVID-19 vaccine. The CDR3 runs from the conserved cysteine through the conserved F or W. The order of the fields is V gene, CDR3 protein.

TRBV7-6 CASSLDRRDGYTF
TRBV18 CASSPSLTFPYEQYF
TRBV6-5 CASTVSPTAPGELFF
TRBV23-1 CASSHPGLATGDTQYF
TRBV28 CASTRQGAKTEAFF
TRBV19 CASKDSGEDEQFF
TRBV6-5 CASSYRDSTGEAFF
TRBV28 CASSLPVGSSYEQYF
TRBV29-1 CSVTQGDEQFF
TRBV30 CAWNRDGYEQYF
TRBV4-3 CASSQDTGSNYGYTF
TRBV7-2 CASSLAAEGAQYF
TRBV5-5 CASSLVSNQPQHF
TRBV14 CASSHGLAGYNEQFF
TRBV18 CASSGDINQPQHF
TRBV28 CATRRSGSQPQHF
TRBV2 CASRVHLSTGELFF
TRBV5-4 CASSLRREGRGDTQYF
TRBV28 CASTPPGWSGEKLFF
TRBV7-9 CASSFQPTDTQYF
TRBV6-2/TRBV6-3 CASRPLAGENNEQFF
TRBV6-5 CASRRTGGTDTQYF
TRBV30 CAWSSGTAYGYTF
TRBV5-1 CASSWGTSGRGEQYF
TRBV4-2 CASSQDWGGLYGYTF
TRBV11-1 CASSLAGTTQSSYEQYF
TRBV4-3 CASSHPSGQGNTGELFF
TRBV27 CASSLGRGSWGETQYF
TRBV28 CASNTGGLNTEAFF
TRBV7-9 CASKGQSEQYF
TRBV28 CASRTGEVWQPQHF
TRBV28 CASRGRAGPGETQYF
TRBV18 CASSLQRNTEAFF
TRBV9 CASSPGGVSGNTIYF
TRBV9 CASSLQGLDTQYF
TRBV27 CASNHLATDTQYF
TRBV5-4 CASSLGRAYNEQFF
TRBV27 CARRDRGYEQYF
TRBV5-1 CASSVRDLRIGELFF
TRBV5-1 CASSLGANEAFF
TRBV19 CASSTTSGRAHEQFF